This T cell receptor (beta chain) is from a study of T cells in Graves' hyperthyroidism and ophthalmopathy. Background on the study: The initial diagnosis was the point when peripheral blood was collected, ahead of any treatment.

Recently diagnosed hyperthyroidism of less than 2 months' duration affected patients aged 18 to 65. Findings and limits, study-wide: By a 13 V-J model, ophthalmopathy was set apart from stable hyperthyroidism. The blood repertoire included most of the expanded thyroid clonotypes above 0.001.

It was RNA transcripts that yielded the amplified TCR beta CDR3 regions. When the TCR CDR3 underwent first-round RT-PCR, the HTBI primer set was used. TCRdb itself ran the multiplex PCR reads through MiXCR, one entry per CDR3 protein. Of about 690,000 distinct CDR3 sequences in the sample, around 16% were seen once. For this clonotype: As yet, its antigen is unknown.

CDR1 is SGHRS and CDR2 is YFSETQ in the germline V gene. Trimming cost V 5 bases and J 2 bases, with 9 bases left between them. The CDR3 runs to 13 residues. The sample comprised blood. This chain joins TRBV5-1 and TRBJ2-3; the D call may be TRBD1 or TRBD2 (5 bases each). The sequence came from a man between 50 and 59 years old with Graves' hyperthyroidism. The CDR3 region is CASRRGDTDTQYF. CDR3 bases: TGCGCCAGCAGGAGAGGGGACACAGATACGCAGTATTTT.